Only a few counts were recorded for the clone carrying this T cell receptor beta chain. This sample was included in a study of PD-1 blockade in mismatch repair-deficient tumors. Study overall: Enrolled 2013-2016, patients had progressing, pretreated mismatch repair-deficient cancers of more than ten types.

The CDR3 is 16 residues long. Germline lookup yields CDR1 ENHRY and CDR2 SYGVKD. The V and J ends lost 0 bases and 2 bases respectively, with 10 bases between them. Assay used: immunoSEQ multiplex PCR; TCRdb lists only in-frame clones, some missing. The sample records tens of thousands of clones, 81% being singletons. This clonotype was obtained from an adult with mismatch repair-deficient cancer. The chain has TRBV10-3 and TRBJ1-4; the D gene is possibly TRBD1 (5 bases). The sequenced sample was peripheral blood, obtained 12 weeks after starting pembrolizumab. The CDR3 bases are TGTGCCATCAGTGAGTCGAAGGGGCTCACTAATGAAAAACTGTTTTTT. It codes for CAISESKGLTNEKLFF.